This TCR beta chain appears in the sequencing data of a study of chemoradiotherapy in HPV16-positive cancers (dated 2022 in TCRdb). For context, the study as a whole: Using functional T-cell assays on cells from a couple of HPV16-positive patients, the researchers defined candidate HPV-specific T-cell clones and common TCR motifs. TCR repertoires from more than 70 patients with HPV-related cancers were then used to track the candidate HPV-specific TCRs and motifs. The study set out to ask whether T-cell immunity against the HPV oncoproteins E6 and E7 changes over the course of chemoradiotherapy and whether that immunity affects survival. Beyond this particular receptor, the publication reports: Only a couple of HPV16-positive patients were used to derive the functional definition of HPV-specific T cells, and the survival association was reported for HPV16-positive patients. Expansion of candidate HPV-specific clones and E7-related TCR motifs was observed in the tumor microenvironment during treatment, whereas no such expansion was observed for non-HPV-specific T cells. Among HPV16-positive patients, expansion of HPV-responsive T cells during chemoradiotherapy was associated with better recurrence-free survival.

Library prep was done by the immunoSEQ multiplex PCR assay. TCRdb mirrors the immuneACCESS table, restricted to in-frame sequences. Some clones are absent from its copies; in checked studies, under half trace to an unresolved V gene, and the reason for the others is unknown. The sample table contains about 10,000 clones; only one count was recorded for around 70% of them. Of the sample, roughly 15% falls within the top ten clones. The CDR3 has 14 amino acids, counting the end cysteine and phenylalanine. Only the CDR3 region is kept as DNA, spanning 42 bases read in frame from base 1. Ends trimmed: V by 4 bases, J by 12 bases; bases unmatched to a gene: 7. In the germline V gene, CDR1 corresponds to LGHNT and CDR2 to FRNRAP. Repertoires were sampled repeatedly over the course of chemoradiotherapy, so clonal expansion could be followed in the tumor microenvironment. Note on this clone: The antigen it binds to is not known. No base-level quality is on record; no much larger clone is a single base apart.

The chain uses TRBV12-5 and TRBJ2-1; TRBD2 lines up with 12 middle nucleotides. The sample was acquired from a patient who underwent chemoradiotherapy. This receptor was obtained from a human donor with HPV-associated anogenital cancer. The CDR3 amino acid sequence is: CASGSGTSGPVQFF. The DNA sequence follows: TGTGCTAGTGGTTCTGGGACTAGCGGGCCCGTGCAGTTCTTC.